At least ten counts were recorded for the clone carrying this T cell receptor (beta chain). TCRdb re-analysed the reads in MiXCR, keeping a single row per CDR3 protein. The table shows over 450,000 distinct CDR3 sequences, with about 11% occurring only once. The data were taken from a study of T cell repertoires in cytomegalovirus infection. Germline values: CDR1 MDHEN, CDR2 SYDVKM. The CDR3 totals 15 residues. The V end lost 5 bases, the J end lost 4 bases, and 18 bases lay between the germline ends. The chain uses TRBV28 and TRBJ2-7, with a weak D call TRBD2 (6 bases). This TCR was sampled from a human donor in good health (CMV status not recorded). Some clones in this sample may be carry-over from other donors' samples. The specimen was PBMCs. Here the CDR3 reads CASSAGYTGVYEQYF. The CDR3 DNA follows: TGTGCCAGCAGTGCCGGTTACACGGGGGTTTACGAGCAGTACTTC.